Following are 15 T cell receptor beta chains from one sample sequenced in a study of T cells after posttransplantation cyclophosphamide. TCRdb's table, derived via immunoSEQ multiplex PCR, lists solely in-frame clones and lacks some. This sample has around 3,600 clones, with less than 85% found just once. Methotrexate plus calcineurin inhibitor accompanied controls' myeloablative marrow transplants; sampling was 1 year later. Here the sequenced sample was PBMCs, taken after allogeneic stem cell transplant with calcineurin inhibitor and methotrexate. These receptors all stem from a female patient in her fifties who received an allogeneic stem cell transplant from an unrelated donor, was CMV-positive, and had acute and chronic GVHD. The graft donor may be the source of some T cells.

The chain has TRBV2 and TRBJ1-1; D is unresolved. The CDR3 totals 15 residues. Germline-derived CDR1 and CDR2 are SNHLY and FYNNEI. V lost 3 bases and J lost 1, with 12 bases in between. This CDR3 reads CASSDEAHPNTEAFF. In DNA, the CDR3 is TGTGCCAGCAGTGACGAGGCCCATCCGAACACTGAAGCTTTCTTT.

This chain joins TRBV6-5 and TRBJ1-2; D may be TRBD1 (6 bases). Between the trimmed V and J ends, which lost 5 bases and 2 bases, there was a span of 15 bases. Germline CDR1 reads MNHEY; CDR2 reads SVGAGI. The CDR3 length is 15 residues. CDR3 DNA sequence: TGTGCCAGCAGTGGGAACAGGGTCCCAAACTATGGCTACACCTTC. Translating it yields CASSGNRVPNYGYTF.

This sequence joins TRBV27 and TRBJ2-5; 7 bases are a match to TRBD1. Trimming cost V 1 base and J 2 bases; bases outside gene matches: 4. From germline, CDR1 is MNHEY and CDR2 SMNVEV (reference sequence). This CDR3 is 15 amino acids long. In DNA form, the CDR3 reads TGTGCCAGCAGTTTATTCTGGGGACAGCAAGAGACCCAGTACTTC. Translating it yields CASSLFWGQQETQYF.

This clone is medium-sized (0.01 to 0.1%) by share. CDR3 loop: CASSLTTNTEAFF. The CDR3 DNA is TGTGCCAGCAGCTTAACTACGAACACTGAAGCTTTCTTT. The chain carries TRBV7-2 and TRBJ1-1; no clear D. The CDR3 spans 13 residues. Trimming left V 2 bases short and J 1 base short, with 5 bases between. Per the germline V gene, CDR1 is SGHTA and CDR2 is FQGNSA. Variable domain in full (rest from reference TRBV7-2 and TRBJ1-1): GAGVSQSPSNKVTEKGKDVELRCDPISGHTALYWYRQSLGQGLEFLIYFQGNSAPDKSGLPSDRFSAERTGGSVSTLTIQRTQQEDSAVYLCASSLTTNTEAFFGQGTRLTVV.

The chain links TRBV7-2 to TRBJ1-1, with D perhaps TRBD1 (5 bases). Per the germline V gene, CDR1 is SGHTA and CDR2 is FQGNSA. The CDR3 runs 13 residues. The V and J ends lost 4 bases and 5 bases respectively, with 11 bases between them. The DNA of the CDR3 is TGTGCCAGCAGCTCGGACATGGGGACTGAAGCTTTCTTT. Amino acid sequence: CASSSDMGTEAFF.

The rearrangement uses TRBV5-1 and TRBJ1-1; 10 nucleotides match TRBD1. Germline assignment: CDR1 SGHRS and CDR2 YFSETQ. CDR3 size: 14 residues. V trimming: 7 bases; J trimming: 4 bases; junction bases outside the gene matches: 7. The CDR3 region has the DNA TGCGCCAGCGAGACAGGGGGCGCGGGCACTGAAGCTTTCTTT. It encodes CASETGGAGTEAFF.

This clone was recorded only once. The V call is TRBV6-1, the J call TRBJ2-1, with 14 bases matching TRBD2. The CDR3 has 16 residues. V trimming: 4 bases; J trimming: 10 bases; junction bases outside the gene matches: 9. In germline, CDR1 is MNHNS, CDR2 SASEGT. The CDR3 DNA sequence: TGTGCCAGCAGTGCCTCGACTAGCGGGAGGGCCCGGGAGCAGTTCTTC. Its protein product is CASSASTSGRAREQFF.

The chain carries TRBV6-5 and TRBJ1-5; 7 bases are a match to TRBD1. CDR3 length equals 15 residues. V dropped 0 bases and J dropped 2; count of bases not matched to a gene: 1. Germline CDR1 and CDR2: MNHEY and SVGAGI. The CDR3 sequence: CASSYSQGGNQPQHF. CDR3 DNA: TGTGCCAGCAGTTACTCCCAGGGGGGCAATCAGCCCCAGCATTTT.

There are a few counts of this clone. The genes are TRBV7-9 and TRBJ2-7, with D possibly being TRBD2 (6 bases). The CDR3 contains 15 residues. Germline loops: CDR1 SEHNR, CDR2 FQNEAQ (reference sequence). Trimming shortened V by 1 base and J by 2 bases, and 12 bases separated the two germline ends. The CDR3 sequence: CASSLEGLNAYEQYF. CDR3 coding DNA: TGTGCCAGCAGCTTAGAGGGACTTAACGCCTACGAGCAGTACTTC.

This sequence joins TRBV18 and TRBJ1-1; TRBD1 matches at 8 bases. The CDR3 has 15 residues. CDR1 is KGHSH and CDR2 is LQKENI in the germline V gene. Losses at the gene ends were 3 bases for V and 1 base for J; bases not matched to a gene: 4. The CDR3 here is CASSPAGQANTEAFF. Written as DNA, the CDR3 is TGTGCCAGCTCACCCGCGGGACAGGCGAACACTGAAGCTTTCTTT.

V is TRBV30 and J is TRBJ1-4; TRBD1 aligns across 10 bases. V gave up 5 bases and J gave up 4 bases; unmatched junction bases: 16. CDR1 is GTSNPN and CDR2 is SVGIG in the germline V gene (reference sequence). This CDR3 region has 18 residues. The CDR3 is CAWLRDRDRGNLNEKLFF. CDR3 bases: TGTGCCTGGTTGCGAGACCGGGACAGGGGCAACCTTAATGAAAAACTGTTTTTT. Using reference TRBV30 and TRBJ1-4 for the parts outside the CDR3, the full variable domain is SQTIHQWPATLVQPVGSPLSLECTVEGTSNPNLYWYRQAAGRGLQLLFYSVGIGQISSEVPQNLSASRPQDRQFILSSKKLLLSDSGFYLCAWLRDRDRGNLNEKLFFGSGTQLSVL.

This clone appeared a few times. Other DNA variants within this sample encode the same CDR3. The rearrangement joins TRBV9 to TRBJ2-7; 7 bases line up with TRBD1. The J segment lost 2 bases and the V segment lost 3 bases, leaving 2 bases of the junction unmatched. Per germline, CDR1 SGDLS and CDR2 YYNGEE. The CDR3 has 13 amino acids. For the CDR3, the DNA is TGTGCCAGCAGCGGACAGGGTGCCTACGAGCAGTACTTC. Its translation is CASSGQGAYEQYF.

The CDR3 sequence is CASSFRLAGVETQYF. CDR3 DNA sequence: TGTGCCAGCAGCTTCAGACTAGCGGGAGTGGAGACCCAGTACTTC. V and J are TRBV7-9 and TRBJ2-5; 12 bases fit TRBD2. CDR3 length: 15 residues. Germline V gene sequence: CDR1 SEHNR, CDR2 FQNEAQ (reference sequence). After removal of 3 bases from V and 5 bases from J, the junction contained 4 bases not matched to a gene.

V gene TRBV19 combines with J gene TRBJ2-2, with TRBD1 matching 7 bases. The junction had 11 bases not matched to a gene; V was cut back by 10 bases and J by 6 bases. The CDR3 is made up of 14 amino acids. In germline, CDR1 is LNHDA, CDR2 SQIVND (reference sequence). CDR3 in amino acids: CATDRGTGAGELFF. The CDR3 DNA sequence: TGTGCCACCGACAGAGGCACAGGGGCCGGGGAGCTGTTTTTT.

This chain connects TRBV6-5 to TRBJ1-5; the match to TRBD1 covers 7 bases. J lost 3 bases, V lost 6 bases, and 5 bases had no gene match. CDR1 and CDR2 (germline): MNHEY, SVGAGI. There are 14 residues in the CDR3. This CDR3 reads CASRLQGSNQPQHF. The DNA for the CDR3 is TGTGCCAGCAGGTTACAGGGGTCCAATCAGCCCCAGCATTTT.